The T cell receptor (beta chain) described here comes from a study of T cell responses to AZD1222 COVID-19 vaccine. Study-wide results and limits: The study reported that nearly half of spike-specific TCRs target unmutated variant regions.

Only in-frame clones appear in the TCRdb table, and some are missing; sequencing was by immunoSEQ multiplex PCR. In the table there are fewer than 85,000 clones, 83% of which are singletons. Only one count was recorded for this clone. No antigen is known for it. This TCR was recovered from an adult who received the AZD1222 COVID-19 vaccine. The input for sequencing was peripheral blood, taken 28 days after the second AZD1222 dose.

The CDR3 is CASSSGLAGGLDEQFF. DNA for the CDR3: TGTGCCAGCAGCTCGGGACTAGCGGGAGGGCTAGATGAGCAGTTCTTC. This chain joins TRBV5-4 and TRBJ2-1; TRBD2 agrees at 16 bases. Unmatched junction bases numbered 5, after V lost 3 bases and J lost 8 bases. There are 16 residues in the CDR3. Germline CDR1 and CDR2: SGHNT and YYREEE (reference sequence).